The clone carrying this TCR beta chain has just a few counts. Antigen specificity is unknown. The trim removed 1 base at V and 4 bases at J, leaving 11 bases unmatched. CDR1 and CDR2 (germline): DFQATT, SNEGSKA (reference sequence). The CDR3 covers 18 residues. Quantitative molecular-barcoded 5'-RACE generated the TCR beta libraries. MiXCR was run by TCRdb on the 5' RACE reads, yielding one entry per CDR3 protein. The sample has some 220,000 distinct CDR3 sequences, about 7% seen once. The sample belongs to a study of CD8 T cells in ankylosing spondylitis. The study, taken as a whole, reports: A subset of motif variants has previously been described in the synovial fluid and blood of reactive arthritis. One TCR beta motif, made up of 7 or 8 highly homologous variants, appeared characteristic of ankylosing spondylitis blood.

This rearrangement joins TRBV20-1 to TRBJ2-1; 12 bases are shared with TRBD2. The sequence was collected from a male donor with ankylosing spondylitis. The sample comprised blood, either unsorted or a sorted T cell fraction (not recorded which). CDR3 sequence (DNA): TGCAGTGCTAGAGCGGCTAGCGGGAGGGCACGTCGATACAATGAGCAGTTCTTC. This gives the protein CSARAASGRARRYNEQFF.